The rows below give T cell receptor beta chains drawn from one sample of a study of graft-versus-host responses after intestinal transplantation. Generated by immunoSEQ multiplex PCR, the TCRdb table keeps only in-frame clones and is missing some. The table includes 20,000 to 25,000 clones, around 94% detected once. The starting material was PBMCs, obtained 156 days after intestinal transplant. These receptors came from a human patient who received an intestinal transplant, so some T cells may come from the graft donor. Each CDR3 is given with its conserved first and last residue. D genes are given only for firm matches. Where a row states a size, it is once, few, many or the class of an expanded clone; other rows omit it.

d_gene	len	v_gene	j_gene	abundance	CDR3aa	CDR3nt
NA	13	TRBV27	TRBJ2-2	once	CASSFRLAGELFF	TGTGCCAGCAGTTTTAGGCTCGCCGGGGAGCTGTTTTTT
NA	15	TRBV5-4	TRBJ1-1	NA	CASSPREGMNTEAFF	TGTGCCAGCAGCCCACGAGAGGGAATGAACACTGAAGCTTTCTTT
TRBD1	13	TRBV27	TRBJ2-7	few	CASSFRDSDEQYF	TGTGCCAGCAGTTTCCGGGACAGCGACGAGCAGTACTTC
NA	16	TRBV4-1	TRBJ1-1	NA	CASSQDVQGFLTEAFF	TGCGCCAGCAGCCAAGATGTTCAGGGGTTCCTCACTGAAGCTTTCTTT
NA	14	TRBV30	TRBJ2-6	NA	CAWSLGAGANVLTF	TGTGCCTGGAGTTTGGGGGCTGGGGCCAACGTCCTGACTTTC
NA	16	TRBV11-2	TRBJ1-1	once	CASSLALGPAGTEAFF	TGTGCCAGCAGCTTAGCCCTCGGTCCTGCGGGGACTGAAGCTTTCTTT
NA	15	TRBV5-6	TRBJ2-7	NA	CASSARGRSSYEQYF	TGTGCCAGCTCCGCCCGGGGCAGAAGCTCCTACGAGCAGTACTTC
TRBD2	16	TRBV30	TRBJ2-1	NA	CAWNPPPSGLNNEQFF	TGTGCCTGGAACCCCCCCCCTAGCGGGCTGAACAATGAGCAGTTCTTC
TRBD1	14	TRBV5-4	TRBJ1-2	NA	CASSPGQDNYGYTF	TGTGCCAGCAGCCCAGGACAGGATAACTATGGCTACACCTTC
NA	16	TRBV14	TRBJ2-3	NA	CASSPPGAGRWDTQYF	TGTGCCAGCAGCCCGCCGGGGGCCGGTCGGTGGGATACGCAGTATTTT
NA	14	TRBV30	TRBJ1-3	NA	CAWSVRISGNTIYF	TGTGCCTGGAGTGTACGCATCTCTGGAAACACCATATATTTT
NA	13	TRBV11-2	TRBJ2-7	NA	CASSLGGKLEQYF	TGTGCCAGCAGCTTAGGGGGAAAGCTCGAGCAGTACTTC
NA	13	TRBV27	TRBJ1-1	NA	CASSFTTNTEAFF	TGTGCCAGCAGTTTCACAACGAACACTGAAGCTTTCTTT
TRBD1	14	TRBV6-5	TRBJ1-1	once	CASRPGTGRGEAFF	TGTGCCAGCAGACCCGGGACAGGGCGAGGTGAAGCTTTCTTT
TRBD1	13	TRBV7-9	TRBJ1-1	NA	CASSLEGATEAFF	TGTGCCAGCAGCTTAGAGGGGGCCACTGAAGCTTTCTTT
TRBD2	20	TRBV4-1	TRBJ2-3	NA	CASSQLVGGRAELETDTQYF	TGCGCCAGCAGCCAACTAGTCGGCGGGAGGGCCGAACTCGAGACAGATACGCAGTATTTT
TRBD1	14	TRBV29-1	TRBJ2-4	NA	CSVGGGSVQNIQYF	TGCAGCGTTGGAGGGGGCTCCGTCCAAAACATTCAGTACTTC